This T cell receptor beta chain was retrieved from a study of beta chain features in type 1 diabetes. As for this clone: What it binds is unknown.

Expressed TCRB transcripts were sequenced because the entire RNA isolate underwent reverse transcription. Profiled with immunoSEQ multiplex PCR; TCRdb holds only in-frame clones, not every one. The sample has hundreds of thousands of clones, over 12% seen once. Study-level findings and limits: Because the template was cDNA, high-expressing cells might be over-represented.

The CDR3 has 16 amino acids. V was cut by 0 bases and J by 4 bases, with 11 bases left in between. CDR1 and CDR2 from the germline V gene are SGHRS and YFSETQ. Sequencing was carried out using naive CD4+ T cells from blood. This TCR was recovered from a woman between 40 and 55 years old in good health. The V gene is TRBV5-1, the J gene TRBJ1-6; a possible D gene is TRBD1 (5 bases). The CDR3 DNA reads TGCGCCAGCAGCTTGGCCGGGGGAGAATATAATTCACCCCTCCACTTT. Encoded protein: CASSLAGGEYNSPLHF.